The clone carrying this T cell receptor (beta chain) has just a few counts. Antigen specificity is unknown. The data derive from a study of T cell repertoires in cytomegalovirus infection. Findings of the study overall: In two of eight donors, the top clonotype was HLA-C-restricted CMV-specific. Carriers of CMV and the relevant HLA type were discriminated by public TCR beta frequency.

CDR3 length: 16 residues. CDR1 SQVTM and CDR2 ANQGSEA come from the germline V gene. V was clipped by 0 bases and J by 4 bases, with 13 bases between them. TCRdb ran MiXCR on the reads and lists one entry per CDR3 protein. This sample has around 200,000 distinct CDR3 sequences, with about 15% found just once. The sample comprised CD8+ T cells from PBMCs. This receptor was identified in a human donor in good health (CMV status not recorded). Some clones in this sample may be carry-over from other donors' samples. The rearrangement joins TRBV29-1 to TRBJ2-6; D gene ambiguous. CDR3 sequence (DNA): TGCAGCGTTGAAGATCTCGGTGCTCTGGGGGCCAACGTCCTGACTTTC. Its translation is CSVEDLGALGANVLTF.